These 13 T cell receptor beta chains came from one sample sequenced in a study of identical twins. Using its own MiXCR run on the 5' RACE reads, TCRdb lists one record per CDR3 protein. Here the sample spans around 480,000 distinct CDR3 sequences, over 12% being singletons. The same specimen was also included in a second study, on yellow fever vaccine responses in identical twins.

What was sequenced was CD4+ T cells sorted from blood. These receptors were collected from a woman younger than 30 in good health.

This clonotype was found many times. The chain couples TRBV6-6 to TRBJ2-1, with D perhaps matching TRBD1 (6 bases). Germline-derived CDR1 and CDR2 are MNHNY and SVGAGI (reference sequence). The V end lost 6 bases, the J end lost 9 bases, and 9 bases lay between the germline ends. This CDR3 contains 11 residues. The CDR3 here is CASRGAVEQFF. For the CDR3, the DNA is TGTGCCAGCAGGGGGGCGGTTGAGCAGTTCTTC.

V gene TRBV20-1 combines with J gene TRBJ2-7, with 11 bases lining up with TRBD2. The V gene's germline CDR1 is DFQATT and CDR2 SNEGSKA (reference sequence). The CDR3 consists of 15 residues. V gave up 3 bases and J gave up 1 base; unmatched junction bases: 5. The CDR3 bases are TGCAGTGCTAGTTCCGGGACTAGCGGTTCCTACGAGCAGTACTTC. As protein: CSASSGTSGSYEQYF.

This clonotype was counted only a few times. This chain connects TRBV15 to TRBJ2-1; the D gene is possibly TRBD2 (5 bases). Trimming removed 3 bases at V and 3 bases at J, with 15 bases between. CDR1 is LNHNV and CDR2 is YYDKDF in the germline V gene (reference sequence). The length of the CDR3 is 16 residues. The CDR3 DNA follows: TGTGCCACCAGCAGGGAGGTAGCGAGAATCTACAATGAGCAGTTCTTC. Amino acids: CATSREVARIYNEQFF.

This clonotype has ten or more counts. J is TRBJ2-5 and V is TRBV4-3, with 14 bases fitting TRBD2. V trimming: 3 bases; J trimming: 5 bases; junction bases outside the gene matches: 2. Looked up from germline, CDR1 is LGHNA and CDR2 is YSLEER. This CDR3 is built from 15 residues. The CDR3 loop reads CASSQGLAGVETQYF. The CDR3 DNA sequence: TGCGCCAGCAGCCAGGGACTAGCGGGAGTCGAGACCCAGTACTTC.

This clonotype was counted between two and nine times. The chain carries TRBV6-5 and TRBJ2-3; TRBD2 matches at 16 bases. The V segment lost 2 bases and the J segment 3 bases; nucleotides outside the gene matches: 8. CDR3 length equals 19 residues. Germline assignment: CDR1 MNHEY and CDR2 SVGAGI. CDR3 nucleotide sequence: TGTGCCAGCAGTTACGGGACTAGCGGGGGGGTCGTCGATACAGATACGCAGTATTTT. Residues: CASSYGTSGGVVDTDTQYF.

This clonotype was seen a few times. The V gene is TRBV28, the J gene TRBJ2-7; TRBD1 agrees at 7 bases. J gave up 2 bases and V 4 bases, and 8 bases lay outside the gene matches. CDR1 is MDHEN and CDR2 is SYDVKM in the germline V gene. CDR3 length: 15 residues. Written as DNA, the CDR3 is TGTGCCAGCAGTTCCCCGGCAACAGGGGCCTACGAGCAGTACTTC. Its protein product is CASSSPATGAYEQYF.

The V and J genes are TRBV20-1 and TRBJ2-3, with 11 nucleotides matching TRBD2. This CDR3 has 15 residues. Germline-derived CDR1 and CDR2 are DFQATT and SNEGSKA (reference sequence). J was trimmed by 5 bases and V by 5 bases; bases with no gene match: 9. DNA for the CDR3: TGCAGTGCTTCTCCACTAGCGGGGGTGGGAGATACGCAGTATTTT. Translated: CSASPLAGVGDTQYF.

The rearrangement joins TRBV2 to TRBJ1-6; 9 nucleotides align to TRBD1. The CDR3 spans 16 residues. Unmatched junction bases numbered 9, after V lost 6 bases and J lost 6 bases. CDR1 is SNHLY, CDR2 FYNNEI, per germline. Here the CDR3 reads CASRPSGTGRNSPLHF. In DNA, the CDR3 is TGTGCCAGCAGACCCTCCGGGACAGGGCGTAATTCACCCCTCCACTTT.

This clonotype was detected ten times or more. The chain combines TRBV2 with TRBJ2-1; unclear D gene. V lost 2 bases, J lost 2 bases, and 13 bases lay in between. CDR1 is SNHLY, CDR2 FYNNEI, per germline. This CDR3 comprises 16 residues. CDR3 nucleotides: TGTGCCAGCAGTGAATATCCTAGAGCTACCTACAATGAGCAGTTCTTC. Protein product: CASSEYPRATYNEQFF. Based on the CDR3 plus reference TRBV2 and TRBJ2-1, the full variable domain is EPEVTQTPSHQVTQMGQEVILRCVPISNHLYFYWYRQILGQKVEFLVSFYNNEISEKSEIFDDQFSVERPDGSNFTLKIRSTKLEDSAMYFCASSEYPRATYNEQFFGPGTRLTVL.

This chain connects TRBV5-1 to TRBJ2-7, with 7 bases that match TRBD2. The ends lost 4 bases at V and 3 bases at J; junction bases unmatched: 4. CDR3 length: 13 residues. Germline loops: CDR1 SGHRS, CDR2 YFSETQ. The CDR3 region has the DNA TGCGCCAGCAGCCGTAGCGGGTACTACGAGCAGTACTTC. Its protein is CASSRSGYYEQYF.

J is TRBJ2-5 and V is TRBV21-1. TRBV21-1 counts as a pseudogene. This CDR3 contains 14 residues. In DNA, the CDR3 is TGTGCCAGCAGCCAAAGGGCTACGCAGGAGACCCAGTACTTC. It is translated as CASSQRATQETQYF.

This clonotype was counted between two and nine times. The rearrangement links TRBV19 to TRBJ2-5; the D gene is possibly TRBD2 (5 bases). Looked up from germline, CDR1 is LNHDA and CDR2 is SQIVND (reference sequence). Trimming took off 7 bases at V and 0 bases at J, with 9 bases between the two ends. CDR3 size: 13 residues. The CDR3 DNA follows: TGTGCCAGTACCACCGGGAACCAAGAGACCCAGTACTTC. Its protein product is CASTTGNQETQYF.

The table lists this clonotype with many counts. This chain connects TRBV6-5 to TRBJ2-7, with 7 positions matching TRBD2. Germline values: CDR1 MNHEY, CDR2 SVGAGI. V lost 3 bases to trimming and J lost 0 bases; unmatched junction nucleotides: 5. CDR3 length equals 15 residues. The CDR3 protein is CASSYTGGNSYEQYF. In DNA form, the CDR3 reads TGTGCCAGCAGTTATACGGGGGGTAACTCCTACGAGCAGTACTTC.